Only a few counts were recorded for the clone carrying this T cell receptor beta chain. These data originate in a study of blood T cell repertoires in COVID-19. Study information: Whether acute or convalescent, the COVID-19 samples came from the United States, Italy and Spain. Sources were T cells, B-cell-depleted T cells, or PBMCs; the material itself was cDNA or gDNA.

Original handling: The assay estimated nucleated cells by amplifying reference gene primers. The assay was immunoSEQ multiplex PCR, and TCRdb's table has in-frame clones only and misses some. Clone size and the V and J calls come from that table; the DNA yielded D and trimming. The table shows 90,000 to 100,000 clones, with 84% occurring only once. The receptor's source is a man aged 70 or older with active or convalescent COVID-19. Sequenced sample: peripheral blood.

CDR3 sequence reads: CASSARTGGDEKLFF. In nucleotides, the CDR3 is TGTGCCAGCTCAGCCAGGACGGGGGGAGATGAAAAACTGTTTTTT. The chain uses TRBV18 and TRBJ1-4; possibly TRBD1 for D (5 bases). This CDR3 region has 15 residues. With 5 bases removed from V and 6 bases from J, the gap between germline ends came to 16 bases. Germline assignment: CDR1 KGHSH and CDR2 LQKENI.